A selection of T cell receptor beta chains follows, all from one sample in a study of blood T cell repertoires in COVID-19. Generated by immunoSEQ multiplex PCR, the TCRdb table keeps only in-frame clones and is missing some. This sample carries roughly 200,000 clones, approximately 90% of them seen once, and the ten largest clones take roughly 6.2%. Material: peripheral blood. These receptors all stem from a man aged 55-75 years who had recovered from COVID-19. CDR3s include the opening cysteine and the closing phenylalanine or tryptophan. Fields, in order: clone size, V gene, J gene, CDR3 protein. The size of a clone is reported for some rows only, either as once, few or many, or as a class for expanded clones.

abundance: .
v_gene: TRBV5-4
j_gene: TRBJ1-2
CDR3aa: CASSLGTGGSNYGYTF

abundance: .
v_gene: TRBV3-1/TRBV3-2
j_gene: TRBJ2-1
CDR3aa: CASSQDAGTYNEQFF

abundance: .
v_gene: TRBV4-1
j_gene: TRBJ2-3
CDR3aa: CASSQADSRDTQYF

abundance: .
v_gene: TRBV23-1
j_gene: TRBJ1-6
CDR3aa: CASRRDRDIYNSPLHF

abundance: .
v_gene: TRBV30
j_gene: TRBJ2-7
CDR3aa: CAWSVSGASSYEQYF

abundance: .
v_gene: TRBV5-1
j_gene: TRBJ1-3
CDR3aa: CASSSGTLAGNTIYF

abundance: .
v_gene: TRBV11-2
j_gene: TRBJ2-3
CDR3aa: CASKILSGTGTDTQYF

abundance: .
v_gene: TRBV6-5
j_gene: TRBJ1-2
CDR3aa: CASSERDRGGYGYTF

abundance: .
v_gene: TRBV3-1/TRBV3-2
j_gene: TRBJ1-1
CDR3aa: CASSQGGTGGGTEAFF

abundance: few
v_gene: TRBV28
j_gene: TRBJ2-1
CDR3aa: CASSCRGSGASYLHSYNEQFF

abundance: .
v_gene: TRBV3-1/TRBV3-2
j_gene: TRBJ2-3
CDR3aa: CASSPPGQGWLDTQYF

abundance: once
v_gene: TRBV10-2
j_gene: TRBJ2-1
CDR3aa: CASRGTSGRSHNEQFF

abundance: .
v_gene: TRBV6-4
j_gene: TRBJ1-1
CDR3aa: CASSYREGSTEAFF

abundance: .
v_gene: TRBV24-1
j_gene: TRBJ2-3
CDR3aa: CATRAGGGQDTQYF

abundance: .
v_gene: TRBV13
j_gene: TRBJ1-5
CDR3aa: CASSLRGGPSNQPQHF

abundance: .
v_gene: TRBV5-5
j_gene: TRBJ2-7
CDR3aa: CASSFQGTYEQYF

abundance: .
v_gene: TRBV28
j_gene: TRBJ2-2
CDR3aa: CASSFWSSGIAGELFF

abundance: .
v_gene: TRBV2
j_gene: TRBJ1-6
CDR3aa: CASSEGFVTGNSPLHF

abundance: few
v_gene: TRBV2
j_gene: TRBJ1-5
CDR3aa: CATQQGRGGQPQHF

abundance: few
v_gene: TRBV19
j_gene: TRBJ2-2
CDR3aa: CATRDRTNTGELFF

abundance: .
v_gene: TRBV7-2
j_gene: TRBJ1-4
CDR3aa: CASSLRGGSEKLFF